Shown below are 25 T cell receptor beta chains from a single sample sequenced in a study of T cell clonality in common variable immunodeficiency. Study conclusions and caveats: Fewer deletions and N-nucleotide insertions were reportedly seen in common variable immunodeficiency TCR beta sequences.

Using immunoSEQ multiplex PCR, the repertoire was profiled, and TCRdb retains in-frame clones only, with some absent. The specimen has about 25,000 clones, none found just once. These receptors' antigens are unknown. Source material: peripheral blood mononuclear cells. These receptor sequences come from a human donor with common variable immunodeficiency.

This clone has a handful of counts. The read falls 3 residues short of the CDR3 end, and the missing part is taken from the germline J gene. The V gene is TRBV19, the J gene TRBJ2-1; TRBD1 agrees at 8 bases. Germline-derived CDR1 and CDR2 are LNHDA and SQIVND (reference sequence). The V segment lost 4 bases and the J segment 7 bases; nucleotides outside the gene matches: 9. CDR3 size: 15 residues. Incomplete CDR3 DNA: TGTGCCAGTAGTAGAGACAGGGGATCGGAGAATGAG. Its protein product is CASSRDRGSENE. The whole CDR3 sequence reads CASSRDRGSENEQFF.

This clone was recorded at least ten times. The CDR3 sequence is CASSRLDSSVLTF. CDR3 DNA (partial): TGTGCCAGCAGCCGATTAGACAGTTCCGTC. V gene TRBV7-9 combines with J gene TRBJ2-6; D is possibly TRBD1 (5 bases). From the germline J gene comes the end of the CDR3, since the read stops 3 residues before it. CDR3 length: 13 amino acids. In germline, CDR1 is SEHNR, CDR2 FQNEAQ (reference sequence). Deletions cut 5 bases from V and 12 bases from J, with 14 bases between.

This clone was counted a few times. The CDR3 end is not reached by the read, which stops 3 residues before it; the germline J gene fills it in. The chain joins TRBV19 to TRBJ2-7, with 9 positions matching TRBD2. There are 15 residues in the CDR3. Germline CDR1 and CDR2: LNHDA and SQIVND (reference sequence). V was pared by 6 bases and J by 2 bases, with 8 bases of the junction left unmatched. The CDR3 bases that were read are TGTGCCAGTAGCAGTACGGCGGGAGGGCCCTACGAG. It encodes CASSSTAGGPYE. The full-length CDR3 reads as CASSSTAGGPYEQYF.

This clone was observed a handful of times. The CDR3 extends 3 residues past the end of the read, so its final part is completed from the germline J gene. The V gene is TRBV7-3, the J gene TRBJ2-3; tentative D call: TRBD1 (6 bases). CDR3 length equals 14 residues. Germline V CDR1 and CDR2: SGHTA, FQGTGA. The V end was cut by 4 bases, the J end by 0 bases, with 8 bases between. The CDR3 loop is CASSSTGSTDTQYF. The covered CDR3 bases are TGTGCCAGCAGCTCCACAGGGAGCACAGATACG.

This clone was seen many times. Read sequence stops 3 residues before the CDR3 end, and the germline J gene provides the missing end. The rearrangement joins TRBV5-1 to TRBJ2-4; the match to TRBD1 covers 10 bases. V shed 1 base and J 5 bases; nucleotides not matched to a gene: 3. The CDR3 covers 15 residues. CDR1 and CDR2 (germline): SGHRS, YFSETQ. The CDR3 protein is CASSLRQGAQNIQYF. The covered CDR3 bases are TGCGCCAGCAGCTTGAGACAGGGGGCGCAAAACATT. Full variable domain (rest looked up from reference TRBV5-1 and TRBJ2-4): KAGVTQTPRYLIKTRGQQVTLSCSPISGHRSVSWYQQTPGQGLQFLFEYFSETQRNKGNFPGRFSGRQFSNSRSEMNVSTLELGDSALYLCASSLRQGAQNIQYFGAGTRLSVL.

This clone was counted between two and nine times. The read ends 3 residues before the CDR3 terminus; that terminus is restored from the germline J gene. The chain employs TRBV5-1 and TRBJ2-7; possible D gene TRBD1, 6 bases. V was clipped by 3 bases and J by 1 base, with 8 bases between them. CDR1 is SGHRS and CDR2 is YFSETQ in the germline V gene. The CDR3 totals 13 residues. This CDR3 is CASSSGESYEQYF. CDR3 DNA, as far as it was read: TGCGCCAGCAGCTCAGGGGAATCCTACGAG.

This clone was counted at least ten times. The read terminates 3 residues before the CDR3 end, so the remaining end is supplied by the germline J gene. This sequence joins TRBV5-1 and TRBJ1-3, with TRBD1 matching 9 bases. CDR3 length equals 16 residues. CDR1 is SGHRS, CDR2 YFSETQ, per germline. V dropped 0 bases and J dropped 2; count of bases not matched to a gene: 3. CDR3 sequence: CASSLEGTGTGNTIYF. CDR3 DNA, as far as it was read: TGCGCCAGCAGCTTGGAGGGGACAGGGACTGGAAACACC.

CDR3 bases read: TGTGCCAGCAGTGAATTGGACAGGGTGAATGGC. The encoded protein is CASSELDRVNG. The whole CDR3 protein reads CASSELDRVNGYTF. V and J are TRBV25-1 and TRBJ1-2; TRBD1 matches at 8 bases. The CDR3 end falls 3 residues outside the read, so it is completed with the germline J gene. Germline V gene data show CDR1 as MGHDK and CDR2 as SYGVNS. This CDR3 is built from 14 residues. Trimming removed 1 base from V and 6 bases from J; junction bases left unmatched: 4.

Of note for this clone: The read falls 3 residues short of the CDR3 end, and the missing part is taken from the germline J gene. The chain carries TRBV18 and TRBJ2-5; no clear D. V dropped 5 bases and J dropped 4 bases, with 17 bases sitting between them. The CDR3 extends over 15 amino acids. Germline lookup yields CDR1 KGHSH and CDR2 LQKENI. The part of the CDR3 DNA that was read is TGTGCCAGCTCAATAAACACTTACCCAGGAGAGACC. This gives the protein CASSINTYPGET. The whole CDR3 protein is CASSINTYPGETQYF.

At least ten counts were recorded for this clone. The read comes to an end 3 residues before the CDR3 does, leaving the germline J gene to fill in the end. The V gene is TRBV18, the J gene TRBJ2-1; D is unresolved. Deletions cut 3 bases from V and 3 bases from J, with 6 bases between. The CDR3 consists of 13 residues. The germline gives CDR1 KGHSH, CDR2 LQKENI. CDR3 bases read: TGTGCCAGCTCACCGAATAGCTACAATGAG. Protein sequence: CASSPNSYNE. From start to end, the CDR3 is CASSPNSYNEQFF. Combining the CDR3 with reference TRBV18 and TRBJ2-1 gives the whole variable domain NAGVMQNPRHLVRRRGQEARLRCSPMKGHSHVYWYRQLPEEGLKFMVYLQKENIIDESGMPKERFSAEFPKEGPSILRIQQVVRGDSAAYFCASSPNSYNEQFFGPGTRLTVL.

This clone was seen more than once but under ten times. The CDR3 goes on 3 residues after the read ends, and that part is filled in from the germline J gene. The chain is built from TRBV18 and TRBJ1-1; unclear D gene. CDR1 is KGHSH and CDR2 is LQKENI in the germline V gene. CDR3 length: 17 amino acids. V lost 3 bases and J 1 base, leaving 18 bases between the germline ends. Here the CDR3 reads CASSPSPGIQQNTEAFF. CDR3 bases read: TGTGCCAGCTCACCTTCCCCGGGGATCCAACAGAACACTGAA.

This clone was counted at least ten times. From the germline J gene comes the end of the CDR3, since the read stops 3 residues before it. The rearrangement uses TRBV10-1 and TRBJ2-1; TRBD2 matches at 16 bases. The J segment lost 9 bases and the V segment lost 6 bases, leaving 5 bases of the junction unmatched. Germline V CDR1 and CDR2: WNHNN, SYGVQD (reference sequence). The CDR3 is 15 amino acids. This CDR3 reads CASSKGLAGGFEQFF. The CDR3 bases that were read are TGCGCCAGCAGCAAGGGACTAGCGGGAGGGTTTGAG.

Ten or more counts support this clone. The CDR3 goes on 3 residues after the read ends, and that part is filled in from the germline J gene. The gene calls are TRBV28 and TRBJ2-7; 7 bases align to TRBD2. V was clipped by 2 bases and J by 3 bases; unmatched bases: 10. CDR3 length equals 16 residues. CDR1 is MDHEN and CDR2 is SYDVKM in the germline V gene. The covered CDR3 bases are TGTGCCAGCAGTTTAAGAGCGGGAATTCCTGGCTACGAG. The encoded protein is CASSLRAGIPGYE. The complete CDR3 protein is CASSLRAGIPGYEQYF.

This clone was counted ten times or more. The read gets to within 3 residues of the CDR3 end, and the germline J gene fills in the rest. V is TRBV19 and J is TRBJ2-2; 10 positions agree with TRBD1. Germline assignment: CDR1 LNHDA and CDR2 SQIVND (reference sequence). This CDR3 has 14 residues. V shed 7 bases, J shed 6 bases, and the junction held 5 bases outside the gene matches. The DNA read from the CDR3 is TGTGCCAGTAAAAGACAGGGGGCCTCCGGGGAG. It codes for CASKRQGASGE. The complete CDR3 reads CASKRQGASGELFF.

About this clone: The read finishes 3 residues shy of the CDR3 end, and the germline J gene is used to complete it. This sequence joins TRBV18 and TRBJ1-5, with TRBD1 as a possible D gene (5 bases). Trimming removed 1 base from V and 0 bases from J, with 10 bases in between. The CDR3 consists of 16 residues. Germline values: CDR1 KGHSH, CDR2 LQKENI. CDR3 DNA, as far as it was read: TGTGCCAGCTCACCACGGGGCGGCACTAGCAATCAGCCC. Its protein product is CASSPRGGTSNQP. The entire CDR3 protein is CASSPRGGTSNQPQHF.

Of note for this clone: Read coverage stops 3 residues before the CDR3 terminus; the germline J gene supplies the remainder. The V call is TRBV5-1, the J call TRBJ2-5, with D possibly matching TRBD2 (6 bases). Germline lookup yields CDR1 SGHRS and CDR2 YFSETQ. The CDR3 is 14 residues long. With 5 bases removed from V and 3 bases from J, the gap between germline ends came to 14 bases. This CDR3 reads CASSRSWGEETQYF. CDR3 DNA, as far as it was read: TGCGCCAGCAGTCGATCTTGGGGGGAAGAGACC.

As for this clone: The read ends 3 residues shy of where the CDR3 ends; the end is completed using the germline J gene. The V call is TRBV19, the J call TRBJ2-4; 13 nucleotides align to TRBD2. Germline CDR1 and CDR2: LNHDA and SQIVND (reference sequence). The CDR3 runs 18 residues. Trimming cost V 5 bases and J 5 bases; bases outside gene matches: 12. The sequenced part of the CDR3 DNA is TGTGCCAGTAGTCCCTTTAGACTAGCGGGAGGTACCCAAAACATT. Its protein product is CASSPFRLAGGTQNI. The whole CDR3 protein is CASSPFRLAGGTQNIQYF.

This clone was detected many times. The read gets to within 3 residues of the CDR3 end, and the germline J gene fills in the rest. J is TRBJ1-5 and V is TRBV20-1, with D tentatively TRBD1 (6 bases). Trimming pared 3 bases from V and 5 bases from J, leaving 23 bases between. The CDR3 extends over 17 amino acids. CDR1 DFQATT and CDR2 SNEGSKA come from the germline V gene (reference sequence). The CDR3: CSASGRGSLLGHQPQHF. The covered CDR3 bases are TGCAGTGCTAGTGGCAGGGGATCTTTATTGGGTCATCAGCCC.

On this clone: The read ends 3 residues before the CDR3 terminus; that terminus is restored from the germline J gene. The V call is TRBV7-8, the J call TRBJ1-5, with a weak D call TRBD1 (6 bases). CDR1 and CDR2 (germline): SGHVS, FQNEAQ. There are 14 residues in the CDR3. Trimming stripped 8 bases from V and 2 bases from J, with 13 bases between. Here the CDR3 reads CASGSRQGNQPQHF. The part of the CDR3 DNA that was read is TGTGCCAGCGGCAGTCGACAGGGCAATCAGCCC.

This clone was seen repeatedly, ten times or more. CDR3 bases read: TGTGCCAGCAGCTTAGGAGCGTGGGATGAG. Translated: CASSLGAWDE. The whole CDR3 region reads CASSLGAWDEQFF. This chain links TRBV11-2 with TRBJ2-1; no clear D. The sequenced fragment ends 3 residues before the CDR3 boundary, so the rest is inferred from the germline J gene. Germline V lookup: CDR1 SGHAT, CDR2 FQNNGV. The V end was cut by 1 base, the J end by 8 bases, with 9 bases between. The CDR3 loop spans 13 amino acids.

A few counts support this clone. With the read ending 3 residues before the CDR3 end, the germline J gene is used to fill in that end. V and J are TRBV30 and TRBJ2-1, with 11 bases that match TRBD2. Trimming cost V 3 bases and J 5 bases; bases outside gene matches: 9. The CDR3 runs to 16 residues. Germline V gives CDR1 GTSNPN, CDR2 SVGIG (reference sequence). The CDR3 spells CAWRKPGTSGDNEQFF. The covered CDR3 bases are TGTGCCTGGAGAAAACCCGGGACTAGCGGTGACAATGAG.

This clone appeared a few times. The sequenced CDR3 bases are TGTGCCAGCAGTAGGGGTTTACAACAGACC. Translated, it gives CASSRGLQQT. The entire CDR3 sequence reads CASSRGLQQTQYF. This chain uses TRBV2 with TRBJ2-5; perhaps TRBD1 as D (5 bases). The read terminates 3 residues ahead of where the CDR3 ends, so the germline J gene completes it. Germline CDR1 and CDR2: SNHLY and FYNNEI. Deletions cut 5 bases from V and 6 bases from J, with 13 bases between. The CDR3 spans 13 residues.

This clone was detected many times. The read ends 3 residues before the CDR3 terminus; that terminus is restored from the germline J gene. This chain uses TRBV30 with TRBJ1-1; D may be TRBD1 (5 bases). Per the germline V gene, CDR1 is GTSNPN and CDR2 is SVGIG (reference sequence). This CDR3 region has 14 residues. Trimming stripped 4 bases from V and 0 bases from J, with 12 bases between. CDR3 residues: CAWTLTAMNTEAFF. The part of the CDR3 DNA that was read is TGTGCCTGGACCTTGACAGCCATGAACACTGAA.

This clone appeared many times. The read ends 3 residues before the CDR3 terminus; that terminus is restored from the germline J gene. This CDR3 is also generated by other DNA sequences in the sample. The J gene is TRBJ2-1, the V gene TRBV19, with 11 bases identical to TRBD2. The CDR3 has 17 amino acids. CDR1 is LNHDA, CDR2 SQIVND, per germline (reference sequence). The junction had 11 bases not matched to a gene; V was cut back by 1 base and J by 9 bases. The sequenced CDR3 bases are TGTGCCAGTAGTATAGTACCCACTAGCGGGAGTGGTAGTGAG. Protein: CASSIVPTSGSGSE. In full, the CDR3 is CASSIVPTSGSGSEQFF.

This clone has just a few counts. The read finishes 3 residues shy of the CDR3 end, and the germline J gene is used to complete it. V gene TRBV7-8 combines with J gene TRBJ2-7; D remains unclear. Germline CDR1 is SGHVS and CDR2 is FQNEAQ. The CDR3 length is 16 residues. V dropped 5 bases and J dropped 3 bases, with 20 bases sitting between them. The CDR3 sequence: CASSRTRALMSYEQYF. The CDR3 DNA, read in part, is TGTGCCAGCAGCCGTACAAGGGCCCTAATGAGCTACGAG.